This T cell receptor (beta chain) was sequenced for a study of response to subunit inactivated influenza vaccine (dated by TCRdb to 2016 to 2019). For the wider study: Deep quantitative profiling of the T cell receptor repertoire was used in the study to follow responses to a trivalent subunit inactivated influenza vaccine.

CDR1 MNHEY and CDR2 SMNVEV are derived from the germline V gene (reference sequence). There are 18 amino acids in the CDR3, from cysteine to phenylalanine inclusive. Only the CDR3 portion is preserved as DNA: 54 bases, with reading frame beginning at the first base. V sheds 5 bases and J sheds 5 bases, leaving 24 bases between their ends. The protocol used for the library was RT-PCR. These reads were obtained on an Illumina HiSeq 2500. TCRdb ran its own pipeline on the public reads, namely fastp trimming at Q25 and MiXCR clone calling, and kept in-frame beta chains. Duplicate CDR3 protein sequences are folded into a single record with the most common DNA and genes. This sample lists hundreds of thousands of distinct CDR3 sequences; 12% were detected once. The ten biggest clones cover about a tenth of the sample. This clonotype appeared many times. What antigen it recognizes has not been identified. Qualities for individual bases were not recorded, and no much larger clone is one base off.

The investigation overall reported the following: It was suggested by the authors that each seasonal influenza vaccination may recruit only a limited number of new T cells.

This sequence originates from a man aged 50 to 59 who received an inactivated influenza vaccine. Donor details come from another sample of the same person, matched by shared clones. The V and J segments used are TRBV27 and TRBJ2-2; the D gene cannot be resolved reliably. Specimen: PBMCs from blood, collected on the day of vaccination. The CDR3 region reads CASSPRETLGKRTGELFF. The DNA sequence follows: TGTGCCAGCAGTCCTAGAGAGACTTTAGGGAAGCGAACCGGGGAGCTGTTTTTT.